These T cell receptor beta chains were read from a single sample in a study of CD8 T cells in Susac syndrome. TCRdb reprocessed the immunoSEQ multiplex PCR reads via MiXCR and lists one record per CDR3 protein. The sample has about 150,000 distinct CDR3 sequences; roughly 95% are singletons. Material: CD4+ T cells from PBMCs. These receptors all stem from a human donor with multiple sclerosis. Both conserved end residues are part of each CDR3. The order of the fields is CDR3 length, D gene, V gene, clone size, J gene, CDR3 DNA, CDR3 protein. The D gene is left open where the match is weak. Size tells how often a clone was seen (once, few, many) or the class of an expanded clone, and some rows leave it out.

15	-	TRBV9	-	TRBJ2-5	TGTGCCAGCAGCGTAGCCCCGACCGCGAAAGAGACCCAGTACTTC	CASSVAPTAKETQYF
13	-	TRBV20-1	-	TRBJ1-5	TGCAGTGCTACTCAAGGGGGCAATCAGCCCCAGCATTTT	CSATQGGNQPQHF
13	TRBD1	TRBV24-1	-	TRBJ2-2	TGTGCCACCGCGACAGGGGACACCGGGGAGCTGTTTTTT	CATATGDTGELFF
13	-	TRBV10-3	-	TRBJ2-5	TGTGCCATCAGTGTGCCCCCGGTGGAGACCCAGTACTTC	CAISVPPVETQYF
13	-	TRBV30	-	TRBJ1-6	TGTGCCCACGGGAGCTCCTATAATTCACCCCTCCACTTT	CAHGSSYNSPLHF
15	TRBD2	TRBV29-1	-	TRBJ2-1	TGCAGCGTTGAAGTAGGGCTAGCGGGGGTAAATGAGCAGTTCTTC	CSVEVGLAGVNEQFF
16	-	TRBV9	-	TRBJ2-5	TGTGCCAGCAGCACAGCCCCCACCCGAGGCCAAGAGACCCAGTACTTC	CASSTAPTRGQETQYF
14	-	TRBV7-8	-	TRBJ1-1	TGTGCCAGCAGCCCTCGGGATTTGACAGCCGAAGCTTTCTTT	CASSPRDLTAEAFF
12	-	TRBV13	-	TRBJ1-6	TGTGCCAGCGGAGTCTCTTATTCACCCCTCCACTTT	CASGVSYSPLHF
14	TRBD1	TRBV4-1	-	TRBJ1-5	TGCGCCAGCAGCCGTCAGGGGGTCAATCAGCCCCAGCATTTT	CASSRQGVNQPQHF
14	-	TRBV27	-	TRBJ2-6	TGTGCCACGGGGAGGAGGACTGGGGCCAACGTCCTGACTTTC	CATGRRTGANVLTF
12	-	TRBV20-1	-	TRBJ1-2	TGCAGTGCTAGAGGGGAAAACTATGGCTACACCTTC	CSARGENYGYTF
12	-	TRBV29-1	once	TRBJ1-2	TGCAGCGTTGCCCATGGCTCGGGAGGCTACACCTTC	CSVAHGSGGYTF
11	-	TRBV7-2	-	TRBJ1-1	TGTGCCAGCAGTCCCACGGGACGCACTTTCTTT	CASSPTGRTFF
16	TRBD2	TRBV7-9	-	TRBJ2-2	TGTGCCAGCAGCCGTAAAGGACTAGCTCTCGCCGGGGAGCTGTTTTTT	CASSRKGLALAGELFF
13	TRBD2	TRBV20-1	-	TRBJ2-7	TGCAGTGCGGACGTGGTAGCGGGAAGCGAGCAGTACTTC	CSADVVAGSEQYF
15	TRBD2	TRBV28	-	TRBJ2-7	TGTGCCAGCAGTCCCAGCGGGAGGGGTCGCTACGAGCAGTACTTC	CASSPSGRGRYEQYF
11	-	TRBV6-5	once	TRBJ2-7	TGTGCCAGCACCTCGGGAAATCAACAGTACTTC	CASTSGNQQYF
16	TRBD2	TRBV3-1	-	TRBJ2-4	TGTGCCAGCAGCCCCGGGCTAGCGGGGGTCAAAAACATTCAGTACTTC	CASSPGLAGVKNIQYF
18	-	TRBV9	-	TRBJ1-3	TGTGCCAGCAGCGCGACGGTAGGTGGAAGGATCTCTGGAAACACCATATATTTT	CASSATVGGRISGNTIYF
14	-	TRBV20-1	-	TRBJ2-5	TGCAGTGCTGGGGGGAGGGGGGCGTATGAGACCCAGTACTTC	CSAGGRGAYETQYF
13	-	TRBV9	-	TRBJ2-7	TGTGCCAGCAGCGTAGGCCCCGGGGACGAGCAGTACTTC	CASSVGPGDEQYF
14	-	TRBV9	-	TRBJ2-5	TGTGCCAGCAGCGTAGGGTTGAATGTAGAGACCCAGTACTTC	CASSVGLNVETQYF
16	TRBD2	TRBV9	-	TRBJ2-3	TGTGCCAGCAGCGTAGATCGCCTAGCGGGAGGGGATACGCAGTATTTT	CASSVDRLAGGDTQYF
14	-	TRBV29-1	-	TRBJ1-4	TGCAGCGTTGTGGGGAGGAGTACTAATGAAAAACTGTTTTTT	CSVVGRSTNEKLFF
16	-	TRBV27	once	TRBJ1-5	TGTGCCAGCAGTTTACGGTCTCCGGGGCTCAATCAGCCCCAGCATTTT	CASSLRSPGLNQPQHF
16	TRBD2	TRBV28	-	TRBJ2-1	TGTGCCAGCAGTTCACTTAGCGGGAGGGCCTACAATGAGCAGTTCTTC	CASSSLSGRAYNEQFF
10	-	TRBV30	-	TRBJ2-7	TGTGCCTGGAGTAGGTACGAGCAGTACTTC	CAWSRYEQYF
13	-	TRBV29-1	-	TRBJ1-1	TGCAGCGTTGAAGCGACAGAGAACACTGAAGCTTTCTTT	CSVEATENTEAFF
14	-	TRBV19	-	TRBJ1-2	TGTGCCAGTAGTATTCTGGCAGGGGTCTATGGCTACACCTTC	CASSILAGVYGYTF
16	TRBD1	TRBV27	once	TRBJ1-1	TGTGCCAGCAGTCTCCGGACAGGGGGAGGAAACACTGAAGCTTTCTTT	CASSLRTGGGNTEAFF
14	TRBD1	TRBV28	-	TRBJ1-2	TGTGCCAGCAGTTTTTACGGGACAGGGCGGTCCTACACCTTC	CASSFYGTGRSYTF
13	-	TRBV29-1	once	TRBJ1-4	TGCAGCGCTAAGGGACGGCTTAATGAAAAACTGTTTTTT	CSAKGRLNEKLFF
11	-	TRBV20-1	-	TRBJ2-7	TGCAGTGCTCAGGGACGGTACGAGCAGTACTTC	CSAQGRYEQYF
14	TRBD2	TRBV13	-	TRBJ2-1	TGTGCCAGCAGCGTGGGACTAGCCTACAATGAGCAGTTCTTC	CASSVGLAYNEQFF
17	TRBD1	TRBV24-1	-	TRBJ1-5	TGTGCCACCAGTGACCACTATGGGACAGGGGGGAATCAGCCCCAGCATTTT	CATSDHYGTGGNQPQHF
13	-	TRBV30	once	TRBJ2-5	TGTGCCTGGAGTGTAGGAGGGCGTGAGACCCAGTACTTC	CAWSVGGRETQYF
15	TRBD2	TRBV30	-	TRBJ2-7	TGTGCCTGGAGTGTCTTTCTAGCGGGTTCCTACGAGCAGTACTTC	CAWSVFLAGSYEQYF
15	-	TRBV2	-	TRBJ2-7	TGTGCCAGCAGTGAACAGGGGCCAACTCTTGGCGAGCAGTACTTC	CASSEQGPTLGEQYF
14	-	TRBV20-1	-	TRBJ2-2	TGCAGTGCTAGCCTGGGGGGGAACACCGGGGAGCTGTTTTTT	CSASLGGNTGELFF
11	-	TRBV24-1	-	TRBJ1-1	TGTGCCACCAGCGACTACACTGAAGCTTTCTTT	CATSDYTEAFF
12	-	TRBV30	-	TRBJ1-2	TGTGCCTGCCAGCGGGGTACCTATGGCTACACCTTC	CACQRGTYGYTF
15	-	TRBV16	-	TRBJ1-5	TGTGCCAGCAGCCCTACTCGGACCCGGGGCCAGCCCCAGCATTTT	CASSPTRTRGQPQHF
15	-	TRBV6-1	-	TRBJ2-2	TGTGCCAGCAGTGGCAGACGCGAGGGTGGCGGGGAGCTGTTTTTT	CASSGRREGGGELFF
16	TRBD1	TRBV18	-	TRBJ1-1	TGTGCCAGCTCACCCAAAACCGGGACAGGGTTCACTGAAGCTTTCTTT	CASSPKTGTGFTEAFF
12	TRBD1	TRBV30	-	TRBJ1-1	TGTGCCAGGGACAGTCCGAACACTGAAGCTTTCTTT	CARDSPNTEAFF